This paragraph covers one T cell receptor (beta chain) sequence. The data originate from a study of T cell changes during pregnancy in multiple sclerosis. Only in-frame clones appear in the TCRdb table, and some are missing; sequencing was by immunoSEQ multiplex PCR. The sample carries 70,000 or so clones, 92% recorded once. CDR1 is LGHNT, CDR2 FRNRAP, per germline. CDR3 size: 13 residues. V was clipped by 6 bases and J by 5 bases; unmatched bases: 5. The chain has TRBV12-5 and TRBJ2-5; the match to TRBD2 covers 8 bases. This receptor was identified in a female donor in good health, enrolled as a control in a pregnancy study. This specimen consisted of peripheral blood, obtained in the third trimester of pregnancy. CDR3 coding DNA: TGTGCTAGTGGCCGGGGGGGAGGGGAGACCCAGTACTTC. It translates to CASGRGGGETQYF.